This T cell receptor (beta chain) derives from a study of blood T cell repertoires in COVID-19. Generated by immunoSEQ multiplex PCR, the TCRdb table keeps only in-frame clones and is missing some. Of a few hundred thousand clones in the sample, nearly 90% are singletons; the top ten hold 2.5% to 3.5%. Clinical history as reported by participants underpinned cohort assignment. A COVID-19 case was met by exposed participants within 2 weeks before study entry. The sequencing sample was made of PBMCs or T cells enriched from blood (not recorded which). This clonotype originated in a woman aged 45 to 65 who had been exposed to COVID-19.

The CDR3 bases are TGTGCCAGCAGTTTTGGGGGGGCCGGGGAGCTGTTTTTT. As protein: CASSFGGAGELFF. J is TRBJ2-2 and V is TRBV28; 7 nucleotides line up with TRBD2. Looked up from germline, CDR1 is MDHEN and CDR2 is SYDVKM. V was clipped by 3 bases and J by 6 bases; unmatched bases: 1. The CDR3 length is 13 residues.